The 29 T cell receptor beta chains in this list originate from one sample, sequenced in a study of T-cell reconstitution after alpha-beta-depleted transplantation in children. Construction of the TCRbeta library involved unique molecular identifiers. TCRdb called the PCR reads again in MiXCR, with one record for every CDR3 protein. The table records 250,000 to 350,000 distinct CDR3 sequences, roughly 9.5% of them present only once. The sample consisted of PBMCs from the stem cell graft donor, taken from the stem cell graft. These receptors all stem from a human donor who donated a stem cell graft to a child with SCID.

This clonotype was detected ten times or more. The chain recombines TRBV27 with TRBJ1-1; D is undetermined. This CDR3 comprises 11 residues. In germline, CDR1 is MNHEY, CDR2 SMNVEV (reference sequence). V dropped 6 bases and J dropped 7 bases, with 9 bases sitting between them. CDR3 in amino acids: CASSLGSEAFF. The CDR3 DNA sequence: TGTGCCAGCAGCTTGGGCAGTGAAGCTTTCTTT.

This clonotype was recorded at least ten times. As DNA, the CDR3 is TGTGCCAGCAGTGTTGCCGCAGTGGCCAAAAACATTCAGTACTTC. Translating gives CASSVAAVAKNIQYF. The genes are TRBV2 and TRBJ2-4, with no clear D. The CDR3 totals 15 residues. Germline V gene lookup returns CDR1 SNHLY and CDR2 FYNNEI. The V gene lost 4 bases and the J gene lost 1 base, with 11 bases spanning the gap.

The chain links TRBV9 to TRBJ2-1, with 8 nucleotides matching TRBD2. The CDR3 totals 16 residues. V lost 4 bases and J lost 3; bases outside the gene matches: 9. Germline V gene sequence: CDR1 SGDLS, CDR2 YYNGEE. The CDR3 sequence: CASSPLSGGYYNEQFF. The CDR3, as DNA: TGTGCCAGCAGCCCACTCAGCGGGGGATACTACAATGAGCAGTTCTTC.

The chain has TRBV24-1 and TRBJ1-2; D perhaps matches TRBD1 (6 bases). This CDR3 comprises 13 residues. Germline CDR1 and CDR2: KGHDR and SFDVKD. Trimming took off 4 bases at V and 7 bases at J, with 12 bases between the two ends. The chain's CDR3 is CATSDGGLSGYTF. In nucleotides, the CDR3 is TGTGCCACCAGTGACGGGGGGCTCAGTGGCTACACCTTC.

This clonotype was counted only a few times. DNA of the CDR3: TGTGCCAGCAGCTTAGAAGCGGTTGGCACAGATACGCAGTATTTT. Encoded protein: CASSLEAVGTDTQYF. This chain connects TRBV7-9 to TRBJ2-3, with a weak D call TRBD2 (5 bases). V gave up 1 base and J gave up 1 base, with 9 bases separating them. The germline gives CDR1 SEHNR, CDR2 FQNEAQ (reference sequence). The CDR3 sequence is 15 residues long.

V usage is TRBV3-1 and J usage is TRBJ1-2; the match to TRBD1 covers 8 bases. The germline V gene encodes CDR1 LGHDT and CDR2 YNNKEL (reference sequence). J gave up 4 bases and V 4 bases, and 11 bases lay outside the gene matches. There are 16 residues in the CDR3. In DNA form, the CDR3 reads TGTGCCAGCAGCCCGCCCTCCTTCGACAGGGGCTATGGCTACACCTTC. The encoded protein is CASSPPSFDRGYGYTF.

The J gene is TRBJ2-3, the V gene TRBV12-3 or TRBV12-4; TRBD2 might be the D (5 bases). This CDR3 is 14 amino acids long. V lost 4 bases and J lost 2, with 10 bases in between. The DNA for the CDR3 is TGTGCCAGCAGTTCCGCGGGTGTCACAGATACGCAGTATTTT. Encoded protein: CASSSAGVTDTQYF.

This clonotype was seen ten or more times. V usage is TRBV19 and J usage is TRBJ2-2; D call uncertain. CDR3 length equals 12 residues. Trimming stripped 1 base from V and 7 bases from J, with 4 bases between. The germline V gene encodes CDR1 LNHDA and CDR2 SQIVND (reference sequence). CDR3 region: CASSIVNGELFF. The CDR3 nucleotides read TGTGCCAGTAGTATAGTAAACGGGGAGCTGTTTTTT.

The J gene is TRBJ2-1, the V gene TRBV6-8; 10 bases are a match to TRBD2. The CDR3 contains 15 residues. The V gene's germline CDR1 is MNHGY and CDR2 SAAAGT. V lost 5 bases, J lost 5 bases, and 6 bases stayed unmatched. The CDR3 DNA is TGTGCCAGCAGTATCCGGACTAGCGGCCACAATGAGCAGTTCTTC. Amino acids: CASSIRTSGHNEQFF.

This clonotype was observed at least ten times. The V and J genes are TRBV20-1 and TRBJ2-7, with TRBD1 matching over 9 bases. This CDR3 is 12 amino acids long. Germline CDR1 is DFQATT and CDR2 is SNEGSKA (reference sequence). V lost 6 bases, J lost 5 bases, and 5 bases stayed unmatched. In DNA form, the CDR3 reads TGCAGTGCAGACGGACAGGGGCACGAGCAGTACTTC. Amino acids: CSADGQGHEQYF.

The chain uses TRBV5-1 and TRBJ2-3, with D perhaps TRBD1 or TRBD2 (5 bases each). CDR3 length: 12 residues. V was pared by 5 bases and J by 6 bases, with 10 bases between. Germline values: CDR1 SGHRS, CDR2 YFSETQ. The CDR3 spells CASRAGADTQYF. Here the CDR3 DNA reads TGCGCCAGCAGGGCCGGGGCGGATACGCAGTATTTT.

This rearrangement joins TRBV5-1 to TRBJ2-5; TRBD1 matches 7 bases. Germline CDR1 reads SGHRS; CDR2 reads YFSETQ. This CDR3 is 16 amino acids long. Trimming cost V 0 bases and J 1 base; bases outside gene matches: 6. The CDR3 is CASSLGPGQSQETQYF. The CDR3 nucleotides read TGCGCCAGCAGCTTGGGGCCGGGACAGTCCCAAGAGACCCAGTACTTC.

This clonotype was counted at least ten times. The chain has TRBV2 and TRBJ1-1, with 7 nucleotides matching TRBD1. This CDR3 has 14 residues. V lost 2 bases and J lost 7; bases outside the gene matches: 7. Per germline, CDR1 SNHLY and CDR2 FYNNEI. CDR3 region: CASSERAGGGEAFF. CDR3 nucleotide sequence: TGTGCCAGCAGTGAACGGGCAGGGGGAGGTGAAGCTTTCTTT.

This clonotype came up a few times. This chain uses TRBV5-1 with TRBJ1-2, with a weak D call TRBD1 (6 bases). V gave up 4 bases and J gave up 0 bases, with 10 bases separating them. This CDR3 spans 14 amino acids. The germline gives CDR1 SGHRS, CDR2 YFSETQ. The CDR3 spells CASSVQGPNYGYTF. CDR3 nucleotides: TGCGCCAGCAGCGTACAGGGACCTAACTATGGCTACACCTTC. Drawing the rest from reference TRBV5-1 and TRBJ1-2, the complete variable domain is KAGVTQTPRYLIKTRGQQVTLSCSPISGHRSVSWYQQTPGQGLQFLFEYFSETQRNKGNFPGRFSGRQFSNSRSEMNVSTLELGDSALYLCASSVQGPNYGYTFGSGTRLTVV.

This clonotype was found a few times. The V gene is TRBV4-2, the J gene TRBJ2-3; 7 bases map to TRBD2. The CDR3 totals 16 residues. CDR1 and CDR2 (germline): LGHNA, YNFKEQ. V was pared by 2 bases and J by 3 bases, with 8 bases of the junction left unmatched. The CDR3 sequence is CASSQSQRGVTDTQYF. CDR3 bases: TGTGCCAGCAGCCAATCGCAGCGGGGAGTAACAGATACGCAGTATTTT.

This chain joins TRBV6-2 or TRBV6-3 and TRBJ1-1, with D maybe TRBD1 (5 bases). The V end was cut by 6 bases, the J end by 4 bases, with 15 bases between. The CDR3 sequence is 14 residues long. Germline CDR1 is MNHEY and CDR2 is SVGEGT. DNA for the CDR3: TGTGCCAGCAGCCAACGCGAGGGACTCACTGAAGCTTTCTTT. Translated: CASSQREGLTEAFF.

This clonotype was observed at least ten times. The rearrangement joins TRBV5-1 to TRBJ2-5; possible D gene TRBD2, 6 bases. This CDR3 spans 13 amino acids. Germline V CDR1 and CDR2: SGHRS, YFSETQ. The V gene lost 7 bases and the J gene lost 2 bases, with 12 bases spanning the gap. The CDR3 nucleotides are TGCGCCAGCGAAGGCGGGGTTCAAGAGACCCAGTACTTC. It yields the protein CASEGGVQETQYF.

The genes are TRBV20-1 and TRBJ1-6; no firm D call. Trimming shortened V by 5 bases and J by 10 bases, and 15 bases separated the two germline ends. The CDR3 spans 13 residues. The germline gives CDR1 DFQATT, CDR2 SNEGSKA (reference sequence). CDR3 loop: CSAAPTPNSPLHF. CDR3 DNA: TGCAGTGCTGCCCCTACGCCCAACTCACCCCTCCACTTT.

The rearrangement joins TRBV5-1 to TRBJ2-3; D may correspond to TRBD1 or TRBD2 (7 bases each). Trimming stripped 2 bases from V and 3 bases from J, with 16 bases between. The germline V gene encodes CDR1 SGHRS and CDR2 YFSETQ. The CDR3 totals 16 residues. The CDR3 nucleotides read TGCGCCAGCAGCTTACCCCCAGGGGGGGTGACAGATACGCAGTATTTT. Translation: CASSLPPGGVTDTQYF.

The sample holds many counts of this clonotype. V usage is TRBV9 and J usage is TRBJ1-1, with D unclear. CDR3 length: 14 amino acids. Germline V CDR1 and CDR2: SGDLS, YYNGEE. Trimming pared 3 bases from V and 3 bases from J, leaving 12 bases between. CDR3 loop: CASSGPMAHTEAFF. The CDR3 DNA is TGTGCCAGCAGCGGGCCGATGGCTCACACTGAAGCTTTCTTT.

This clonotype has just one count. CDR3 region: CSALADTDTQYF. For the CDR3, the DNA is TGCAGTGCTTTAGCGGACACAGATACGCAGTATTTT. The V call is TRBV20-1, the J call TRBJ2-3, with TRBD2 as a possible D gene (6 bases). Germline V gene lookup returns CDR1 DFQATT and CDR2 SNEGSKA (reference sequence). The CDR3 is 12 amino acids. V lost 5 bases and J 2 bases, leaving 8 bases between the germline ends.

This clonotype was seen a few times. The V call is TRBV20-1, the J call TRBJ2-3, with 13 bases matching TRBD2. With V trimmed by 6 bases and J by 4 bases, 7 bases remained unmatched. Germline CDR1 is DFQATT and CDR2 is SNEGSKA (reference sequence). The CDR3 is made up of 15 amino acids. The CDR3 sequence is CSAAGTSGVSDTQYF. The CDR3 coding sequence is TGCAGTGCCGCCGGGACTAGCGGGGTGTCAGATACGCAGTATTTT.

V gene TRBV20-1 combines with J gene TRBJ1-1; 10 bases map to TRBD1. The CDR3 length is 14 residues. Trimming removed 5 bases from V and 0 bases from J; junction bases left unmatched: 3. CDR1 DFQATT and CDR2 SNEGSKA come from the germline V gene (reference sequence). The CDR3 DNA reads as TGCAGTGCTTGGGACAGGGGTGTGAACACTGAAGCTTTCTTT. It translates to CSAWDRGVNTEAFF.

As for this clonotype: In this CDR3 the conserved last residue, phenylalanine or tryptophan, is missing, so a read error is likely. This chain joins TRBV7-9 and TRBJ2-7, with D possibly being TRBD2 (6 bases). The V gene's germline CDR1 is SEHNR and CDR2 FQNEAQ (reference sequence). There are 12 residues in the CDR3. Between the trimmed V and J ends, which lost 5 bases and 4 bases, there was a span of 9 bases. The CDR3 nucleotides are TGTGCCAGCAGCCCCCGGGGGTACGAGCAGTACTTA. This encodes CASSPRGYEQYL.

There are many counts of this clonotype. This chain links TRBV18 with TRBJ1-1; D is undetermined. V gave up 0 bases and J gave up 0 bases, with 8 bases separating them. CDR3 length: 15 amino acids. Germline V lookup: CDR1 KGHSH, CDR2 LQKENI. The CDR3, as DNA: TGTGCCAGCTCACCACCGGGCGGTATGAACACTGAAGCTTTCTTT. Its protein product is CASSPPGGMNTEAFF. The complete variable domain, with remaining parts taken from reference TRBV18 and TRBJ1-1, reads NAGVMQNPRHLVRRRGQEARLRCSPMKGHSHVYWYRQLPEEGLKFMVYLQKENIIDESGMPKERFSAEFPKEGPSILRIQQVVRGDSAAYFCASSPPGGMNTEAFFGQGTRLTVV.

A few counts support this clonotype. For the CDR3, the DNA is TGTGCCAGCAGCCTTTGGGGTAGCGGGGATCCCTACGAGCAGTACTTC. This encodes CASSLWGSGDPYEQYF. This chain connects TRBV13 to TRBJ2-7; 8 positions agree with TRBD2. Germline values: CDR1 PRHDT, CDR2 FYEKMQ (reference sequence). The V segment lost 5 bases and the J segment 2 bases; nucleotides outside the gene matches: 11. The CDR3 runs to 16 residues.

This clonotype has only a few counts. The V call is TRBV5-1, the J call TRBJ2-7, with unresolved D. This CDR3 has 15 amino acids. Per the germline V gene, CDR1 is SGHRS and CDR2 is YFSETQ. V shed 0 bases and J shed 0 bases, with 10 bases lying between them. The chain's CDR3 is CASSLDRSFSYEQYF. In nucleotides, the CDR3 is TGCGCCAGCAGCTTGGATCGGAGTTTCTCCTACGAGCAGTACTTC.

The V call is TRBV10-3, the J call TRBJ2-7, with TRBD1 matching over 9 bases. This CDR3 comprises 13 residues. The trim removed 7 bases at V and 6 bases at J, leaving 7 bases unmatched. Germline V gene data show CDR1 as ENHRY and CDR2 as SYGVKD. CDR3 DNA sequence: TGTGCCATCACCCGGACAGGGGACATCGAGCAGTACTTC. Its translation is CAITRTGDIEQYF.

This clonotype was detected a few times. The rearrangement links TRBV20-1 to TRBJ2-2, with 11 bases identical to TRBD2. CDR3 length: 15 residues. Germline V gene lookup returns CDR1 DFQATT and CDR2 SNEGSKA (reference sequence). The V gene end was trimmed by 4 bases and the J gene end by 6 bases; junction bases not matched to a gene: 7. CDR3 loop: CSANTIAGGAGELFF. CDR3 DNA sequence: TGCAGTGCTAATACTATAGCGGGGGGGGCCGGGGAGCTGTTTTTT.